This T cell receptor (beta chain) was identified during a study of blood T cell repertoires in COVID-19. The overall study: COVID-19 samples, acute and convalescent, were from the United States, Italy and Spain. T cells, B-cell-depleted T cells, or PBMCs supplied cDNA or gDNA.

In the original workflow: Estimated nucleated cell counts came from reference gene primer amplification. TCRdb keeps only in-frame clones here, not all; method: immunoSEQ multiplex PCR. V, J and clone size reflect that table, while D and trimming were determined from the DNA. The table has over 250,000 clones, 65% to 90% seen once. V lost 5 bases, J lost 0 bases, and 16 bases stayed unmatched. Germline CDR1 is PRHDT and CDR2 is FYEKMQ (reference sequence). This CDR3 contains 19 residues. This clone was counted between two and nine times. This sequence originates from a man in his fifties with active or convalescent COVID-19. The specimen sequenced was peripheral blood. The V and J genes are TRBV13 and TRBJ2-1; 7 bases map to TRBD2. The CDR3: CASSPPTPSGGDSYNEQFF. CDR3 DNA sequence: TGTGCCAGCAGCCCTCCGACACCTAGCGGAGGAGACTCCTACAATGAGCAGTTCTTC.